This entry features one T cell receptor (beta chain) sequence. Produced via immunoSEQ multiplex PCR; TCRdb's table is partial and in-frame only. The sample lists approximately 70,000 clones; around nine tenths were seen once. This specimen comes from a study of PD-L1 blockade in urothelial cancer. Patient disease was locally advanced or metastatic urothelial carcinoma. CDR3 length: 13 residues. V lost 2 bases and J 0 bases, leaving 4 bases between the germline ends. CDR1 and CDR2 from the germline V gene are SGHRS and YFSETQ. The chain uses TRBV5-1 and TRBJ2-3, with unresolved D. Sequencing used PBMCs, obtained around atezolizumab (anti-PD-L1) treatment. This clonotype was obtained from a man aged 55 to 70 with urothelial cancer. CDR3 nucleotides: TGCGCCAGCAGCTTTCCTAGCACAGATACGCAGTATTTT. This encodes CASSFPSTDTQYF.